A single sample gave rise to the 26 T cell receptor beta chains below, sequenced in a study of PD-1 blockade in classical Hodgkin lymphoma. Exposure to brentuximab vedotin varied, and each patient had relapsed following autologous stem cell transplantation. Sequenced by immunoSEQ multiplex PCR; TCRdb stores in-frame clones only, minus some. The sample yields about 21,000 clones, 70% to 80% seen once. The material sequenced was peripheral blood mononuclear cells (PBMCs), taken at baseline. Receptors were obtained from a human donor with classical Hodgkin lymphoma.

This chain uses TRBV7-8 with TRBJ1-5; a weak D match, TRBD1 (5 bases). The CDR3 is 18 residues long. V was clipped by 0 bases and J by 7 bases, with 22 bases between them. Germline-derived CDR1 and CDR2 are SGHVS and FQNEAQ. The DNA for the CDR3 is TGTGCCAGCAGCTTAGCTTCCGATGGGTCCAAGGGGATCCAGCCCCAGCATTTT. Translated, it gives CASSLASDGSKGIQPQHF.

This chain's CDR3 is CASSLAMIGAYNEQFF. In DNA form, the CDR3 reads TGCGCCAGCAGCTTGGCCATGATCGGGGCCTACAATGAGCAGTTCTTC. The chain joins TRBV5-1 to TRBJ2-1, with D perhaps matching TRBD2 (5 bases). V was shortened by 0 bases and J by 2 bases, with 12 bases between the two germline ends. CDR1 and CDR2 from the germline V gene are SGHRS and YFSETQ. The CDR3 runs to 16 residues. Full variable domain (outside the CDR3, taken from reference TRBV5-1 and TRBJ2-1): KAGVTQTPRYLIKTRGQQVTLSCSPISGHRSVSWYQQTPGQGLQFLFEYFSETQRNKGNFPGRFSGRQFSNSRSEMNVSTLELGDSALYLCASSLAMIGAYNEQFFGPGTRLTVL.

The chain recombines TRBV9 with TRBJ1-2; 7 positions agree with TRBD1. CDR1 SGDLS and CDR2 YYNGEE come from the germline V gene. Trimming cost V 0 bases and J 4 bases; bases outside gene matches: 6. The CDR3 sequence is 15 residues long. In DNA form, the CDR3 reads TGTGCCAGCAGCGTAGGAGGGGGCGTGGGCTATGGCTACACCTTC. This translates into CASSVGGGVGYGYTF.

The chain has TRBV6-5 and TRBJ1-6, with 9 nucleotides matching TRBD1. CDR3 length: 16 amino acids. Trimming at V came to 2 bases and at J to 3 bases, leaving 2 bases not matched to a gene. In germline, CDR1 is MNHEY, CDR2 SVGAGI. CDR3 nucleotide sequence: TGTGCCAGCAGTTACCAGGGACAGGGCTATAATTCACCCCTCCACTTT. Its protein product is CASSYQGQGYNSPLHF.

In DNA, the CDR3 is TGTGCCAGCAAACCGGAACCGAACACCGGGGAGCTGTTTTTT. This translates into CASKPEPNTGELFF. The chain joins TRBV6-4 to TRBJ2-2; the D is unclear. The V gene's germline CDR1 is MRHNA and CDR2 SNTAGT. This CDR3 has 14 residues. Trimming cost V 7 bases and J 0 bases, with 9 bases left between them.

The gene calls are TRBV29-1 and TRBJ1-1; D is unresolved. V dropped 3 bases and J dropped 7 bases, with 9 bases sitting between them. The V gene's germline CDR1 is SQVTM and CDR2 ANQGSEA. The CDR3 extends over 11 amino acids. CDR3 DNA: TGCAGCGTTGAGCAGATTCTTGAAGCTTTCTTT. Translated: CSVEQILEAFF.

The chain joins TRBV7-9 to TRBJ2-7, with D possibly being TRBD1 (6 bases). The CDR3 sequence is 14 residues long. Deletions cut 1 base from V and 4 bases from J, with 11 bases between. CDR1 is SEHNR and CDR2 is FQNEAQ in the germline V gene (reference sequence). Here the CDR3 reads CASSLGRDTYEQYF. In DNA, the CDR3 is TGTGCCAGCAGCTTAGGCCGGGACACATACGAGCAGTACTTC. Full variable domain (missing parts from reference TRBV7-9 and TRBJ2-7): DTGVSQNPRHKITKRGQNVTFRCDPISEHNRLYWYRQTLGQGPEFLTYFQNEAQLEKSRLLSDRFSAERPKGSFSTLEIQRTEQGDSAMYLCASSLGRDTYEQYFGPGTRLTVT.

The chain recombines TRBV5-1 with TRBJ2-4, with TRBD1 as a possible D gene (6 bases). Germline V lookup: CDR1 SGHRS, CDR2 YFSETQ. The CDR3 has 16 amino acids. With 1 base removed from V and 1 base from J, the gap between germline ends came to 12 bases. The CDR3 here is CASSLRGTGAKNIQYF. Written as DNA, the CDR3 is TGCGCCAGCAGCTTGAGGGGCACAGGGGCCAAAAACATTCAGTACTTC. Full variable domain (rest looked up from reference TRBV5-1 and TRBJ2-4): KAGVTQTPRYLIKTRGQQVTLSCSPISGHRSVSWYQQTPGQGLQFLFEYFSETQRNKGNFPGRFSGRQFSNSRSEMNVSTLELGDSALYLCASSLRGTGAKNIQYFGAGTRLSVL.

This chain joins TRBV5-6 and TRBJ2-3; D possibly corresponds to TRBD2 (5 bases). CDR3 length: 13 amino acids. V was trimmed by 2 bases and J by 2 bases, leaving 6 bases between them. From germline, CDR1 is SGHDT and CDR2 YYEEEE. CDR3 DNA sequence: TGTGCCAGCAGCTTAGCGGTCACAGATACGCAGTATTTT. Protein sequence: CASSLAVTDTQYF.

This clone was seen once. The chain couples TRBV23-1 to TRBJ1-5, with D perhaps matching TRBD1 (5 bases). TRBV23-1 belongs to the ORF category, with a function that is uncertain. This CDR3 spans 14 amino acids. Between the trimmed V and J ends, which lost 6 bases and 6 bases, there was a span of 15 bases. CDR3 residues: CASSSRYGGQPQHF. The DNA of the CDR3 is TGCGCCAGCAGCTCACGATACGGGGGTCAGCCCCAGCATTTT.

This clone is medium-sized within its sample. The V call is TRBV14, the J call TRBJ2-6, with D perhaps TRBD1 (6 bases). CDR3 length: 17 amino acids. Deletions cut 4 bases from V and 0 bases from J, with 13 bases between. Germline CDR1 is SGHDN and CDR2 is FVKESK. CDR3 DNA sequence: TGTGCCAGCAGCCTGAGAGTACAGGGCTCTGGGGCCAACGTCCTGACTTTC. As protein: CASSLRVQGSGANVLTF.

V usage is TRBV6-6 and J usage is TRBJ1-2, with D possibly being TRBD1 (5 bases). The germline V and J ends were trimmed by 2 bases and 8 bases, with 9 bases remaining between them. Germline loops: CDR1 MNHNY, CDR2 SVGAGI (reference sequence). CDR3 length: 12 amino acids. CDR3 protein: CASSYAGSGYTF. In DNA form, the CDR3 reads TGTGCCAGCAGTTACGCAGGGAGCGGCTACACCTTC.

J is TRBJ2-5 and V is TRBV18; no clear D gene. V was shortened by 5 bases and J by 2 bases, with 3 bases between the two germline ends. CDR1 and CDR2 (germline): KGHSH, LQKENI. The CDR3 extends over 11 amino acids. The DNA of the CDR3 is TGTGCCAGCTCAATACAAGAGACCCAGTACTTC. Amino acids: CASSIQETQYF.

The rearrangement joins TRBV11-2 to TRBJ1-6; 11 bases agree with TRBD1. Germline CDR1 is SGHAT and CDR2 is FQNNGV. V was clipped by 3 bases and J by 10 bases; unmatched bases: 5. The CDR3 sequence is 15 residues long. The CDR3 coding sequence is TGTGCCAGCAGCTTTGGACAGGGGGCCGTATCACCCCTCCACTTT. It is translated as CASSFGQGAVSPLHF.

The gene calls are TRBV13 and TRBJ2-5; no clear D gene. CDR1 is PRHDT, CDR2 FYEKMQ, per germline (reference sequence). The V end was cut by 5 bases, the J end by 1 base, with 2 bases between. CDR3 length: 11 amino acids. The CDR3 reads CASSTQETQYF. The CDR3 nucleotides read TGTGCCAGCAGCACCCAAGAGACCCAGTACTTC.

This clone is labeled as medium-sized. The V gene is TRBV19, the J gene TRBJ1-5; 9 bases match TRBD1. The CDR3 has 14 residues. Germline CDR1 LNHDA, CDR2 SQIVND (reference sequence). V shed 3 bases, J shed 6 bases, and the junction held 3 bases outside the gene matches. The CDR3 DNA is TGTGCCAGTAGTATTGGGACAGGGAGTCAGCCCCAGCATTTT. This codes for CASSIGTGSQPQHF.

This sequence joins TRBV28 and TRBJ2-7; the match to TRBD1 covers 8 bases. V gave up 2 bases and J gave up 6 bases; unmatched junction bases: 3. The CDR3 is 13 residues long. The germline gives CDR1 MDHEN, CDR2 SYDVKM. CDR3 region: CASSLTGTGEQYF. CDR3 coding DNA: TGTGCCAGCAGTTTAACAGGGACAGGCGAGCAGTACTTC.

This clone is a singleton in its sample. The rearrangement links TRBV5-6 to TRBJ2-5; no clear D. The CDR3 is 10 residues long. Trimming left V 2 bases short and J 4 bases short, with 0 bases between. The germline V gene encodes CDR1 SGHDT and CDR2 YYEEEE. CDR3: CASSLETQYF. In DNA form, the CDR3 reads TGTGCCAGCAGCTTAGAGACCCAGTACTTC.

The V gene is TRBV6-5, the J gene TRBJ1-3, with 10 nucleotides matching TRBD1. The CDR3 extends over 14 amino acids. The V gene end was trimmed by 6 bases and the J gene end by 6 bases; junction bases not matched to a gene: 5. Germline V gene data show CDR1 as MNHEY and CDR2 as SVGAGI. The CDR3 loop is CASRSDRGENTIYF. In DNA form, the CDR3 reads TGTGCCAGCAGATCGGACAGGGGGGAAAACACCATATATTTT.

The J gene is TRBJ2-1, the V gene TRBV10-3; no reliable D call. The CDR3 totals 12 residues. Looked up from germline, CDR1 is ENHRY and CDR2 is SYGVKD. The V and J ends lost 1 base and 9 bases respectively, with 7 bases between them. This CDR3 is CAISELMGEQFF. DNA for the CDR3: TGTGCCATCAGTGAGTTAATGGGTGAGCAGTTCTTC.

This clone was seen a few times. The J gene is TRBJ2-7, the V gene TRBV6-5; D could derive from TRBD1 or TRBD2 (6 bases each). The CDR3 is 15 amino acids. Germline V gene sequence: CDR1 MNHEY, CDR2 SVGAGI. Trimming removed 2 bases from V and 3 bases from J, with 14 bases in between. The CDR3 protein is CASSYGSGADYEQYF. CDR3 DNA: TGTGCCAGCAGTTACGGGTCGGGGGCTGACTACGAGCAGTACTTC.

The chain joins TRBV19 to TRBJ2-7, with 8 bases that match TRBD2. In germline, CDR1 is LNHDA, CDR2 SQIVND (reference sequence). V lost 1 base, J lost 3 bases, and 5 bases stayed unmatched. The CDR3 runs to 15 residues. Here the CDR3 DNA reads TGTGCCAGTAGTATAGCTGCGACTAGCGTCTACGAGCAGTACTTC. It specifies CASSIAATSVYEQYF.

The rearrangement links TRBV5-6 to TRBJ1-5; weak D call: TRBD1 (5 bases). Looked up from germline, CDR1 is SGHDT and CDR2 is YYEEEE. The CDR3 has 17 residues. The germline V and J ends were trimmed by 0 bases and 2 bases, with 15 bases remaining between them. The CDR3 spells CASSLGQGPPGNQPQHF. The CDR3 nucleotides read TGTGCCAGCAGCTTGGGGCAGGGCCCTCCGGGCAATCAGCCCCAGCATTTT.

This chain links TRBV7-2 with TRBJ2-4; tentatively, D is TRBD1 (6 bases). This CDR3 contains 15 residues. The germline CDR1 and CDR2 sequences are SGHTA and FQGNSA. V lost 4 bases and J lost 8, with 18 bases in between. The CDR3 DNA reads as TGTGCCAGCAGCTGGGCAGGGGCTCGTGGGGACATTCAGTACTTC. Encoded protein: CASSWAGARGDIQYF.

The chain links TRBV5-1 to TRBJ2-5; possible D gene TRBD2, 6 bases. The germline CDR1 and CDR2 sequences are SGHRS and YFSETQ. This CDR3 contains 18 residues. Trimming cost V 4 bases and J 3 bases, with 25 bases left between them. DNA of the CDR3: TGCGCCAGCAGCCAGTTGGGGGGAATCCTGTCACGGAAAGAGACCCAGTACTTC. This encodes CASSQLGGILSRKETQYF.

The chain couples TRBV5-1 to TRBJ1-1; no clear D gene. There are 14 residues in the CDR3. V lost 4 bases to trimming and J lost 0 bases, with 10 bases between them. Germline-derived CDR1 and CDR2 are SGHRS and YFSETQ. The CDR3 reads CASSEQVLNTEAFF. The CDR3, as DNA: TGCGCCAGCAGCGAGCAGGTCCTGAACACTGAAGCTTTCTTT.